This entry lists 8 T cell receptor beta chains sequenced from one sample in a study of identical twins. TCRdb recomputed calls from the 5' RACE reads with MiXCR, one row per CDR3 protein. The profile shows 1.5 million to 2 million distinct CDR3 sequences, less than 40% of them singletons. The sample taken for sequencing was cord blood. The receptors were gathered from a newborn girl in good health.

This clonotype was seen a few times. The rearrangement links TRBV24-1 to TRBJ1-2, with TRBD1 matching 9 bases. The CDR3 extends over 15 amino acids. J was trimmed by 8 bases and V by 4 bases; bases with no gene match: 10. Germline values: CDR1 KGHDR, CDR2 SFDVKD. CDR3 sequence: CATSDPGQGIRGYTF. Written as DNA, the CDR3 is TGTGCCACCAGTGACCCGGGACAGGGAATAAGGGGCTACACCTTC.

This clonotype occurred a few times. The CDR3, as DNA: TGTGCCAGCAGGAAAGCTAGCGGGAGGATCTACAATGAGCAGTTCTTC. The encoded protein is CASRKASGRIYNEQFF. The V call is TRBV6-5, the J call TRBJ2-1, with 11 bases aligning to TRBD2. Germline V gene data show CDR1 as MNHEY and CDR2 as SVGAGI. J lost 3 bases, V lost 6 bases, and 7 bases had no gene match. The CDR3 is 16 amino acids.

The chain is built from TRBV10-3 and TRBJ2-1; 10 nucleotides agree with TRBD2. The CDR3 runs 15 residues. Germline V gives CDR1 ENHRY, CDR2 SYGVKD. J gave up 2 bases and V 4 bases, and 2 bases lay outside the gene matches. CDR3 coding DNA: TGTGCCATCAGTGGAGCGGGAGGGGCCTACAATGAGCAGTTCTTC. Translated: CAISGAGGAYNEQFF.

V usage is TRBV3-1 and J usage is TRBJ2-2; TRBD1 matches 9 bases. The ends lost 10 bases at V and 8 bases at J; junction bases unmatched: 11. The germline V gene encodes CDR1 LGHDT and CDR2 YNNKEL (reference sequence). The CDR3 is made up of 14 amino acids. In DNA form, the CDR3 reads TGTGCCACCGTCCGGGACAGGGATACGGGGGAGCTGTTTTTT. Protein sequence: CATVRDRDTGELFF.

In its sample, this clonotype was seen once. This sequence joins TRBV2 and TRBJ1-2; D is undetermined. Deletions cut 7 bases from V and 3 bases from J, with 15 bases between. The CDR3 contains 14 residues. Germline values: CDR1 SNHLY, CDR2 FYNNEI. The DNA for the CDR3 is TGTGCCAGCAAAATGGGCGGCGACTACTATGGCTACACCTTC. It specifies CASKMGGDYYGYTF. Full variable domain (missing parts from reference TRBV2 and TRBJ1-2): EPEVTQTPSHQVTQMGQEVILRCVPISNHLYFYWYRQILGQKVEFLVSFYNNEISEKSEIFDDQFSVERPDGSNFTLKIRSTKLEDSAMYFCASKMGGDYYGYTFGSGTRLTVV.

The J gene is TRBJ1-2, the V gene TRBV4-1; D is unclear. V was shortened by 0 bases and J by 5 bases, with 13 bases between the two germline ends. CDR1 is MGHRA, CDR2 YSYEKL, per germline. The CDR3 contains 15 residues. Here the CDR3 DNA reads TGCGCCAGCAGCCAAGATTTTGCCAGCTATTATGGCTACACCTTC. Amino acid sequence: CASSQDFASYYGYTF.

For this clonotype: At one boundary the junction diverges from the germline segment, which might be a read error. This chain connects TRBV6-6 to TRBJ1-4; TRBD1 matches at 8 bases. CDR3 size: 14 residues. In germline, CDR1 is MNHNY, CDR2 SVGAGI (reference sequence). CDR3: CASSTTGVNGKLFF. Here the CDR3 DNA reads TGTGCCAGCAGCACGACAGGGGTAAATGGAAAACTGTTTTTT.

CDR3 in amino acids: CASSLAGPGGGNQPQHF. DNA of the CDR3: TGTGCCAGCAGTTTGGCCGGTCCGGGGGGAGGCAATCAGCCCCAGCATTTT. The V and J genes are TRBV12-3 or TRBV12-4 and TRBJ1-5, with D maybe TRBD1 (5 bases). Trimming stripped 3 bases from V and 2 bases from J, with 17 bases between. The CDR3 loop spans 17 amino acids.